A selection of T cell receptor beta chains follows, all from one sample in a study of T-cell reconstitution after alpha-beta-depleted transplantation in children. In TCRdb, the PCR reads were re-called with MiXCR into one record per CDR3 protein. The data contain 85,000 to 120,000 distinct CDR3 sequences, 7% to 8% of them seen just once; the ten biggest clones take up about 16%. The source material was PBMCs, sampled before TCRalphabeta/CD19-depleted stem cell transplant. Receptors were obtained from a boy aged 2 to 10 with acute lymphoblastic leukemia, due to receive a stem cell transplant. Both conserved end residues are part of each CDR3. A D gene is named only where the DNA matches it firmly. Not every row has a clone size; where given, it reads once, few, many or a size class.

v_call: TRBV5-1; j_call: TRBJ2-5; d_call: NA; clone_size: many; cdr3_aa: CASSPSWETQYF; cdr3_nt: TGCGCCAGCAGCCCCTCCTGGGAGACCCAGTACTTC
v_call: TRBV11-2; j_call: TRBJ2-3; d_call: TRBD1; clone_size: few; cdr3_aa: CASRQGATDTQYF; cdr3_nt: TGTGCCAGCAGGCAGGGGGCCACAGATACGCAGTATTTT
v_call: TRBV7-9; j_call: TRBJ2-7; d_call: NA; clone_size: many; cdr3_aa: CASSRSPLYEQYF; cdr3_nt: TGTGCCAGCAGCCGGTCCCCCCTCTACGAGCAGTACTTC
v_call: TRBV9; j_call: TRBJ2-1; d_call: NA; clone_size: many; cdr3_aa: CASSEGGAYNEQFF; cdr3_nt: TGTGCCAGCAGCGAGGGGGGGGCCTACAATGAGCAGTTCTTC
v_call: TRBV20-1; j_call: TRBJ2-7; d_call: TRBD2; clone_size: NA; cdr3_aa: CSARDGLAGGSYEQYF; cdr3_nt: TGCAGTGCTAGAGATGGCCTAGCGGGGGGCTCATACGAGCAGTACTTC
v_call: TRBV7-8; j_call: TRBJ2-1; d_call: NA; clone_size: many; cdr3_aa: CASSFWSLGEGDEQFF; cdr3_nt: TGTGCCAGCAGCTTTTGGTCCCTGGGGGAAGGCGATGAGCAGTTCTTC
v_call: TRBV20-1; j_call: TRBJ1-2; d_call: NA; clone_size: few; cdr3_aa: CSASDFGQTYGYTF; cdr3_nt: TGCAGTGCTAGCGATTTCGGACAGACCTATGGCTACACCTTC
v_call: TRBV7-8; j_call: TRBJ2-7; d_call: NA; clone_size: few; cdr3_aa: CASSLETDYEQYF; cdr3_nt: TGTGCCAGCAGCTTAGAGACAGACTACGAGCAGTACTTC
v_call: TRBV20-1; j_call: TRBJ2-2; d_call: NA; clone_size: many; cdr3_aa: CSARDRANTGELFF; cdr3_nt: TGCAGTGCTAGAGACAGGGCGAACACCGGGGAGCTGTTTTTT
v_call: TRBV7-2; j_call: TRBJ1-1; d_call: NA; clone_size: many; cdr3_aa: CASSFWEGGGNTEAFF; cdr3_nt: TGTGCCAGCAGCTTTTGGGAGGGGGGAGGGAACACTGAAGCTTTCTTT
v_call: TRBV7-8; j_call: TRBJ1-2; d_call: NA; clone_size: many; cdr3_aa: CASSLGQTNYGYTF; cdr3_nt: TGTGCCAGCAGCTTGGGACAAACTAACTATGGCTACACCTTC
v_call: TRBV11-1; j_call: TRBJ2-7; d_call: NA; clone_size: few; cdr3_aa: CASSVQGSLPGRPATYEQYF; cdr3_nt: TGTGCCAGCAGCGTGCAGGGATCACTGCCTGGGCGCCCTGCTACCTACGAGCAGTACTTC
v_call: TRBV4-1; j_call: TRBJ2-7; d_call: TRBD2; clone_size: many; cdr3_aa: CASSQEFSGSYEQYF; cdr3_nt: TGCGCCAGCAGTCAAGAGTTTAGCGGGTCCTACGAGCAGTACTTC
v_call: TRBV5-1; j_call: TRBJ1-4; d_call: NA; clone_size: many; cdr3_aa: CASSTGGGNEKLFF; cdr3_nt: TGCGCCAGCAGCACGGGGGGTGGTAATGAGAAACTGTTTTTT
v_call: TRBV6-1; j_call: TRBJ2-6; d_call: NA; clone_size: few; cdr3_aa: CASSEYSSGANVLTF; cdr3_nt: TGTGCCAGCAGTGAATACAGCTCTGGGGCCAACGTCCTGACTTTC
v_call: TRBV7-9; j_call: TRBJ1-2; d_call: NA; clone_size: NA; cdr3_aa: CASSSGLRGYTF; cdr3_nt: TGTGCCAGCAGCTCCGGTTTGCGAGGCTACACCTTC